The 29 T cell receptor beta chains listed next were all sequenced from one sample in a study of vaccination effects on CD4 cells after COVID-19 (dated by TCRdb to 2021 to 2024). What these receptors recognize is not known. Library construction relied on the immunoSEQ multiplex PCR assay. Imported from immuneACCESS, the table was reduced by TCRdb to in-frame sequences with V and J called. These copies leave out some clones; in studies compared against another copy, an unresolved V gene accounts for under half, and the cause of the remainder is not known. The sample table holds around 12,000 clones, of which less than 80% were seen once. The biggest ten clones account for about 24% of the sample. In the ViraFEST assay, PBMC were stimulated with viral peptide pools, and TCR sequencing was then used to find antigen-specific CD4+ T cell clonotypes based on their expansion. After 10 days of culture, CD4+ T cells were isolated with the EasySep CD4+ T cell isolation kit.

The source was CD4+ T cells from PBMCs cultured with HCoV-229E spike peptides, collected before COVID-19 vaccination. The cell subset or site label for this specimen denotes: HCoV-229E spike overlapping peptide pool stimulation. These receptors all stem from a human donor who received a COVID-19 vaccine.

The CDR3 reads CASSQVPGDGYTF. The CDR3 region has the DNA TGCGCCAGCAGCCAAGTACCAGGGGATGGCTACACCTTC. This chain connects TRBV4-1 to TRBJ1-2, with D tentatively TRBD1 (6 bases). V shed 1 base and J shed 6 bases, with 9 bases lying between them. The CDR3 is 13 amino acids. CDR1 and CDR2 (germline): MGHRA, YSYEKL.

The chain links TRBV18 to TRBJ2-2, with TRBD2 matching 8 bases. The germline CDR1 and CDR2 sequences are KGHSH and LQKENI. This CDR3 comprises 15 residues. V lost 2 bases and J lost 6; bases outside the gene matches: 5. CDR3 sequence: CASSPGLAGSGELFF. DNA of the CDR3: TGTGCCAGCTCACCAGGGCTAGCGGGTTCCGGGGAGCTGTTTTTT.

V and J are TRBV12-3 or TRBV12-4 and TRBJ2-2, with D hard to call. This CDR3 comprises 13 residues. V lost 6 bases to trimming and J lost 4 bases, with 9 bases between them. CDR3 sequence: CASRPGFTGELFF. DNA of the CDR3: TGTGCCAGCAGGCCCGGTTTCACCGGGGAGCTGTTTTTT.

The V call is TRBV3-1 (or the pseudogene TRBV3-2), the J call TRBJ2-3; 8 nucleotides match TRBD2. Unmatched junction bases numbered 9, after V lost 5 bases and J lost 2 bases. The CDR3 is made up of 16 amino acids. Germline V lookup: CDR1 LGHDT, CDR2 YNNKEL (reference sequence). CDR3 coding DNA: TGTGCCAGCAGCTCTTTCGGGACTAGTATCACAGATACGCAGTATTTT. It encodes CASSSFGTSITDTQYF.

V is TRBV7-8 and J is TRBJ2-7; 11 bases are shared with TRBD2. Germline trimming cut 3 bases from V and 0 bases from J; bases unmatched to any gene: 10. CDR3 length equals 18 residues. Germline V lookup: CDR1 SGHVS, CDR2 FQNEAQ. The CDR3 sequence is CASSFTTSGKKSSYEQYF. CDR3 sequence (DNA): TGTGCCAGCAGCTTCACGACTAGCGGGAAAAAGAGCTCCTACGAGCAGTACTTC.

The genes are TRBV4-1 and TRBJ2-3, with TRBD2 as a possible D gene (6 bases). The V gene lost 0 bases and the J gene lost 5 bases, with 18 bases spanning the gap. The CDR3 is 17 residues long. Germline CDR1 and CDR2: MGHRA and YSYEKL. CDR3 loop: CASSQDSNRRRGDTQYF. The CDR3 nucleotides read TGCGCCAGCAGCCAAGATAGTAACAGGCGGCGGGGAGATACGCAGTATTTT.

The CDR3 loop is CASSSRARGETQYF. The CDR3 DNA reads TGTGCCAGCAGCTCACGGGCCCGGGGGGAGACCCAGTACTTC. This chain joins TRBV5-4 and TRBJ2-5; a weak D match, TRBD2 (6 bases). Trimming removed 3 bases at V and 5 bases at J, with 14 bases between. CDR3 length: 14 residues. Germline V CDR1 and CDR2: SGHNT, YYREEE (reference sequence).

Concerning this clone: At one boundary the junction diverges from the germline segment, which might be a read error. This rearrangement joins TRBV7-7 to TRBJ2-2; maybe TRBD2 (5 bases). CDR1 is SSHAT, CDR2 FNYEAQ, per germline (reference sequence). The CDR3 is 14 residues long. CDR3 sequence: CASSLAKEAGELFF. CDR3 DNA: TGTGCTAGCAGCTTAGCAAAGGAGGCCGGGGAGCTGTTTTTT. Full variable domain (missing parts from reference TRBV7-7 and TRBJ2-2): GAGVSQSPRYKVTKRGQDVTLRCDPISSHATLYWYQQALGQGPEFLTYFNYEAQPDKSGLPSDRFSAERPEGSISTLTIQRTEQRDSAMYRCASSLAKEAGELFFGEGSRLTVL.

This chain connects TRBV4-3 to TRBJ1-6, with TRBD1 identical over 7 bases. CDR1 LGHNA and CDR2 YSLEER come from the germline V gene. V lost 0 bases, J lost 0 bases, and 8 bases stayed unmatched. The CDR3 consists of 19 residues. CDR3 sequence: CASSQDYNRGSSYNSPLHF. The CDR3 nucleotides read TGCGCCAGCAGCCAAGATTATAACAGGGGCAGCTCCTATAATTCACCCCTCCACTTT.

The genes are TRBV6-5 and TRBJ1-6, with D tentatively TRBD1 (5 bases). The V and J ends lost 0 bases and 9 bases respectively, with 12 bases between them. CDR1 MNHEY and CDR2 SVGAGI come from the germline V gene. CDR3 length equals 15 residues. The DNA for the CDR3 is TGTGCCAGCAGTTACTCGACAGTAGTGATTTCACCCCTCCACTTT. Protein sequence: CASSYSTVVISPLHF.

This sequence joins TRBV11-2 and TRBJ2-1; TRBD2 might be the D (5 bases). The germline V and J ends were trimmed by 4 bases and 4 bases, with 20 bases remaining between them. CDR1 is SGHAT, CDR2 FQNNGV, per germline. The CDR3 contains 17 residues. CDR3 amino acids: CASSSLRSGSPYNEQFF. DNA for the CDR3: TGTGCCAGCAGCTCCTTGCGTTCGGGGTCTCCTTACAATGAGCAGTTCTTC.

This clone is a singleton in its sample. This sequence joins TRBV3-1 (or the pseudogene TRBV3-2) and TRBJ2-3; the D gene could be TRBD1 or TRBD2 (5 bases each). Germline CDR1 LGHDT, CDR2 YNNKEL (reference sequence). CDR3 length equals 16 residues. Trimming stripped 1 base from V and 1 base from J, with 12 bases between. CDR3: CASSQVGGRGTDTQYF. The CDR3 DNA reads as TGTGCCAGCAGCCAAGTTGGGGGAAGAGGCACAGATACGCAGTATTTT.

Concerning this clone: One junction end disagrees with the germline gene, perhaps due to a read error. This chain uses TRBV28 with TRBJ2-7; D is possibly TRBD1 (5 bases). Germline-derived CDR1 and CDR2 are MDHEN and SYDVKM. This CDR3 region has 12 residues. The CDR3 coding sequence is TGTGCCAGCAGTACCAGGACATACGAGCAGTGCTTC. Protein product: CASSTRTYEQCF. Complete variable domain (other parts from reference TRBV28 and TRBJ2-7): DVKVTQSSRYLVKRTGEKVFLECVQDMDHENMFWYRQDPGLGLRLIYFSYDVKMKEKGDIPEGYSVSREKKERFSLILESASTNQTSMYLCASSTRTYEQCFGPGTRLTVT.

V is TRBV19 and J is TRBJ2-7, with D perhaps TRBD2 (5 bases). The germline gives CDR1 LNHDA, CDR2 SQIVND (reference sequence). The CDR3 is 14 amino acids. Trimming shortened V by 3 bases and J by 1 base, and 10 bases separated the two germline ends. CDR3 nucleotides: TGTGCCAGTAGTATGAGAGGGTTATCCTACGAGCAGTACTTC. As protein: CASSMRGLSYEQYF.

The chain combines TRBV6-5 with TRBJ2-5; TRBD1 matches 9 bases. Germline V lookup: CDR1 MNHEY, CDR2 SVGAGI. J gave up 5 bases and V 4 bases, and 8 bases lay outside the gene matches. The CDR3 sequence is 15 residues long. CDR3 region: CASSSTTGGLETQYF. The CDR3 coding sequence is TGTGCCAGCAGTTCAACTACAGGGGGCCTGGAGACCCAGTACTTC.

CDR3 region: CASSGRSGKFLEQYF. CDR3 bases: TGTGCCAGCAGTGGGAGGAGCGGGAAGTTTCTCGAGCAGTACTTC. V and J are TRBV2 and TRBJ2-7; 7 bases agree with TRBD2. The J segment lost 6 bases and the V segment lost 4 bases, leaving 12 bases of the junction unmatched. The CDR3 has 15 amino acids. Per germline, CDR1 SNHLY and CDR2 FYNNEI.

This clone was observed a few times. The chain is built from TRBV27 and TRBJ1-6; possibly TRBD1 for D (5 bases). This CDR3 comprises 14 residues. Germline CDR1 and CDR2: MNHEY and SMNVEV (reference sequence). Deletions cut 3 bases from V and 10 bases from J, with 13 bases between. The CDR3 here is CASSFRETYSPLHF. CDR3 bases: TGTGCCAGCAGTTTCAGGGAGACGTACTCACCCCTCCACTTT.

The rearrangement uses TRBV7-3 and TRBJ2-3; 7 bases are shared with TRBD2. V lost 5 bases, J lost 9 bases, and 8 bases stayed unmatched. The CDR3 runs to 13 residues. Germline CDR1 reads SGHTA; CDR2 reads FQGTGA. CDR3 sequence: CASSEGWRGTQYF. The CDR3 nucleotides are TGTGCCAGCAGCGAAGGGTGGCGGGGGACGCAGTATTTT.

This clone was counted between two and nine times. This chain uses TRBV28 with TRBJ2-3; 9 nucleotides align to TRBD2. The ends lost 5 bases at V and 5 bases at J; junction bases unmatched: 2. The germline V gene encodes CDR1 MDHEN and CDR2 SYDVKM. The CDR3 is 13 amino acids. CDR3 bases: TGTGCCAGCAGTCAAGCGGGAGGAGATACGCAGTATTTT. Its protein is CASSQAGGDTQYF.

The chain couples TRBV5-1 to TRBJ2-4; 11 bases fit TRBD2. J gave up 5 bases and V 5 bases, and 9 bases lay outside the gene matches. This CDR3 is 16 amino acids long. Germline CDR1 SGHRS, CDR2 YFSETQ. The CDR3 is CASSLSGGATENIQYF. As DNA, the CDR3 is TGCGCCAGCAGTCTTAGCGGGGGGGCGACGGAAAACATTCAGTACTTC. The full variable domain, completed using reference TRBV5-1 and TRBJ2-4, is KAGVTQTPRYLIKTRGQQVTLSCSPISGHRSVSWYQQTPGQGLQFLFEYFSETQRNKGNFPGRFSGRQFSNSRSEMNVSTLELGDSALYLCASSLSGGATENIQYFGAGTRLSVL.

This rearrangement joins TRBV6-5 to TRBJ1-3; D gene unclear. With 6 bases removed from V and 1 base from J, the gap between germline ends came to 4 bases. In germline, CDR1 is MNHEY, CDR2 SVGAGI. CDR3 length equals 12 residues. CDR3 region: CASRGSGNTIYF. For the CDR3, the DNA is TGTGCCAGCAGAGGGTCTGGAAACACCATATATTTT.

The sample holds one count of this clone. The gene calls are TRBV6-2 or TRBV6-3 and TRBJ2-7; 8 bases match TRBD1. CDR3 length: 15 amino acids. The V gene's germline CDR1 is MNHEY and CDR2 SVGEGT. The J segment lost 3 bases and the V segment lost 4 bases, leaving 8 bases of the junction unmatched. CDR3 in DNA: TGTGCCAGCAGTTTGAGGACAGGGCTACTCTACGAGCAGTACTTC. It specifies CASSLRTGLLYEQYF.

This sequence joins TRBV6-5 and TRBJ2-1; TRBD2 agrees at 7 bases. The CDR3 length is 12 residues. With V trimmed by 7 bases and J by 15 bases, 12 bases remained unmatched. Germline V CDR1 and CDR2: MNHEY, SVGAGI. The CDR3 bases are TGTGCCAGCACCGAGGCCGGGGGGAGGGGGTTCTTC. This codes for CASTEAGGRGFF.

The V and J genes are TRBV5-1 and TRBJ2-2, with TRBD1 matching 7 bases. The ends lost 5 bases at V and 6 bases at J; junction bases unmatched: 19. Germline CDR1 and CDR2: SGHRS and YFSETQ. The CDR3 length is 18 residues. In DNA form, the CDR3 reads TGCGCCAGCAGACCCCGGGGCGTGGGACAGTGGGCTCCCGGGGAGCTGTTTTTT. This encodes CASRPRGVGQWAPGELFF.

The chain couples TRBV7-8 to TRBJ1-2; the D gene is possibly TRBD1 (5 bases). Germline CDR1 is SGHVS and CDR2 is FQNEAQ. V gave up 5 bases and J gave up 6 bases, with 25 bases separating them. The CDR3 is made up of 17 amino acids. The CDR3 nucleotides are TGTGCCAGCAGCCGGCCAACCGGGGACCCACGGGCTAATGGCTACACCTTC. As protein: CASSRPTGDPRANGYTF. The full variable domain, its missing parts supplied by reference TRBV7-8 and TRBJ1-2, is GAGVSQSPRYKVAKRGQDVALRCDPISGHVSLFWYQQALGQGPEFLTYFQNEAQLDKSGLPSDRFFAERPEGSVSTLKIQRTQQEDSAVYLCASSRPTGDPRANGYTFGSGTRLTVV.

The gene calls are TRBV5-4 and TRBJ2-7; D is possibly TRBD2 (6 bases). Per the germline V gene, CDR1 is SGHNT and CDR2 is YYREEE (reference sequence). V gave up 1 base and J gave up 2 bases, with 10 bases separating them. The CDR3 sequence is 14 residues long. This chain's CDR3 is CASSLYGLTYEQYF. Written as DNA, the CDR3 is TGTGCCAGCAGCTTGTATGGACTAACCTACGAGCAGTACTTC.

V and J are TRBV4-3 and TRBJ1-2; 9 bases are a match to TRBD1. J lost 9 bases, V lost 1 base, and 9 bases had no gene match. Germline CDR1 and CDR2: LGHNA and YSLEER. The CDR3 is 15 residues long. This CDR3 is CASSQAGQGGERYTF. As DNA, the CDR3 is TGCGCCAGCAGCCAAGCGGGACAGGGTGGGGAGCGCTACACCTTC.

In DNA form, the CDR3 reads TGTGCCATCAGTGATCCCCGAGCAGGGAGAGGAAACACCATATATTTT. Amino acids: CAISDPRAGRGNTIYF. The V and J genes are TRBV10-3 and TRBJ1-3, with D perhaps TRBD1 (5 bases). CDR3 length: 16 amino acids. V was pared by 3 bases and J by 4 bases, with 16 bases between. Germline-derived CDR1 and CDR2 are ENHRY and SYGVKD.

The V and J genes are TRBV10-3 and TRBJ2-3; TRBD2 matches at 8 bases. Germline CDR1 ENHRY, CDR2 SYGVKD. The CDR3 is 14 residues long. Unmatched junction bases numbered 4, after V lost 6 bases and J lost 2 bases. The CDR3 region has the DNA TGTGCCATCAGCGCGGGAGGCGACACAGATACGCAGTATTTT. Protein sequence: CAISAGGDTDTQYF.